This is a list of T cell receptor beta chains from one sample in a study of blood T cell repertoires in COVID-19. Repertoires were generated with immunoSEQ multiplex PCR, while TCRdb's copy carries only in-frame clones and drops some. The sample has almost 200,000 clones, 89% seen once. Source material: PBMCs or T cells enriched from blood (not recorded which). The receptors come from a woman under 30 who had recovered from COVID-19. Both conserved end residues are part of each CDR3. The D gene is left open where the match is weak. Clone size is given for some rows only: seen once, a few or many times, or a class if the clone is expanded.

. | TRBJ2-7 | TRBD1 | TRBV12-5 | TGTGCTAGTGGACCGGACAGGGGTCCCTACGAGCAGTACTTC | CASGPDRGPYEQYF
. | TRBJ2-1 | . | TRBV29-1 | TGCAGCGTTGTCGACAGAACCTACAATGAGCAGTTCTTC | CSVVDRTYNEQFF
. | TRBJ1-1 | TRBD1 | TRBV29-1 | TGCAGCGTTGACAGGGGGCGCAACACTGAAGCTTTCTTT | CSVDRGRNTEAFF
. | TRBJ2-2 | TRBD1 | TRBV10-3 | TGTGCCATCAGCCTGTCGGGACAGACGAACACCGGGGAGCTGTTTTTT | CAISLSGQTNTGELFF
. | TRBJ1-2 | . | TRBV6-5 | TGTGCCAGCATGGGGCGGGGGGTGAACTATGGCTACACCTTC | CASMGRGVNYGYTF
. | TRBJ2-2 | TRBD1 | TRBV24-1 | TGTGCCACCAGTGGGACCGGACAGGGAAGGTCCGGGGAGCTGTTTTTT | CATSGTGQGRSGELFF
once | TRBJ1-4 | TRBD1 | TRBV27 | TGTGCCAGCAGCGTGCAGACAGGGAGGTTTACTGAAAAACTGTTTTTT | CASSVQTGRFTEKLFF
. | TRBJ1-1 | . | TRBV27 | TGTGCCAGCAGTTTCGGGGGGCGGGACACTGAAGCTTTCTTT | CASSFGGRDTEAFF
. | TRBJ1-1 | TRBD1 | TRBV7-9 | TGTGCCAGCAGCTACCGGACAGGGGTGAACACTGAAGCTTTCTTT | CASSYRTGVNTEAFF
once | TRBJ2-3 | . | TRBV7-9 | TGTGCCAGCAGCTTAAATCAGGGCCTAGATACGCAGTATTTT | CASSLNQGLDTQYF
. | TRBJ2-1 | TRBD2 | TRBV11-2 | TGTGCCAGCAGCCCCGGGGGGGGGCGCAATGAGCAGTTCTTC | CASSPGGGRNEQFF
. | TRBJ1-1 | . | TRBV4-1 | TGCGCCAGCAAACCGCTGGGGGCCGGCGGATACATGAACACTGAAGCTTTCTTT | CASKPLGAGGYMNTEAFF
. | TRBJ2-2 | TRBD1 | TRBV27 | TGTGCCAGCAGTTCGCCGACAGGGGCGGGCAACGCCGGGGAGCTGTTTTTT | CASSSPTGAGNAGELFF
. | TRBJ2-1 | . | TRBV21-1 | TGTGCCAGCAGCAAAGCTGTGACTAGCGGGGGGGCCAGTCTCAATGAGCAGTTCTTC | CASSKAVTSGGASLNEQFF
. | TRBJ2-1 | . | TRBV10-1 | TGCGCCTCGCCGGGGGTCCCAAACAATGAGCAGTTCTTC | CASPGVPNNEQFF
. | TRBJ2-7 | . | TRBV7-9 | TGTGCCAGCAGCTTAGCAGCAGGGAATCCCTACGAGCAGTACTTC | CASSLAAGNPYEQYF
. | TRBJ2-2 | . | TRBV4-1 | TGCGCCAGCAGCCAGGGGAGTTTGGGGGAGCTGTTTTTT | CASSQGSLGELFF
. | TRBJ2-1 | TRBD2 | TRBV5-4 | TGTGCCAGCAGCCCCAGACTAGCGGGGGGCAATGAGCAGTTCTTC | CASSPRLAGGNEQFF
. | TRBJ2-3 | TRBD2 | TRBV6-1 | TGTGCCAGCAGTGCTGCGGGGGGTTCAGGCACAGATACGCAGTATTTT | CASSAAGGSGTDTQYF
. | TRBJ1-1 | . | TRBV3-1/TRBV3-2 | TGTGCCAGCAGCCAAGAAGCAGGGGCGGCTTTCTTT | CASSQEAGAAFF
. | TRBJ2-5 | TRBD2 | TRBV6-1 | TGTGCCAGCAGTGAAGACAGGTCTAGCGGGGGGCGTGAGACCCAGTACTTC | CASSEDRSSGGRETQYF
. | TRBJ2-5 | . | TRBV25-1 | TGTGCCAGCTCTCCCAGGGGAGTTGGAGAGACCCAGTACTTC | CASSPRGVGETQYF
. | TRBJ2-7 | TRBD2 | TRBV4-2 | TGTGCCAGCAGCCAAAGGACTAGCGGGGGGCTTGGGGACGAGCAGTACTTC | CASSQRTSGGLGDEQYF
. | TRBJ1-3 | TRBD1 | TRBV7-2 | TGTGCCAGCAGTACAGGGGTTGGAAACACCATATATTTT | CASSTGVGNTIYF
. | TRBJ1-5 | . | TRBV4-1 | TGCGCCAGCAGCCCCGTGGGCCTGGGGGCCCATCAGCCCCAGCATTTT | CASSPVGLGAHQPQHF
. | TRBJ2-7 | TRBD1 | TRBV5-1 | TGCGCCAGCAGCTCCGGACAGGGGTGGATCTACGAGCAGTACTTC | CASSSGQGWIYEQYF
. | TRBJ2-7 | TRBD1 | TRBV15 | TGTGCCACCAGCAGAGGACAGGGGGCGCAGTACTTC | CATSRGQGAQYF
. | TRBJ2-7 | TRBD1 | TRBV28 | TGTGCCAGCAGTTCGACAGGGTACTCCTACGAGCAGTACTTC | CASSSTGYSYEQYF
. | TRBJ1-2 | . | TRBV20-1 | TGCAGTGCAGTCCTTGGCGGAGGCTACACCTTC | CSAVLGGGYTF
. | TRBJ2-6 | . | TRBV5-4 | TGTGCCAGCAGCTACCGACAGCCTGGGGCCAACGTCCTGACTTTC | CASSYRQPGANVLTF
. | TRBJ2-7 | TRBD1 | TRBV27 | TGTGCCAGCAGTTTCCGACTCACCGGGACAGGTTTGCCTTACGAGCAGTACTTC | CASSFRLTGTGLPYEQYF
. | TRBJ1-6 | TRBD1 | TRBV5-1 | TGCGCCAGCAGCACCCGGGACAGGCATTCACCCCTCCACTTT | CASSTRDRHSPLHF
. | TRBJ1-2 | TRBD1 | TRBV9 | TGTGCCAGCAGCTCAAGGACAGGGGAGGCCGGTGGCTACACCTTC | CASSSRTGEAGGYTF
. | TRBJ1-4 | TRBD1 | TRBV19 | TGTGCCAGTAGTATTGGGTGGGACAGGGATGAAAAACTGTTTTTT | CASSIGWDRDEKLFF
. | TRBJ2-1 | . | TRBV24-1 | TGTGCCACCAGTGCTATTAGCGGAAATGAGCAGTTCTTC | CATSAISGNEQFF
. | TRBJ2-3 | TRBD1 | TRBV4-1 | TGCGCCAGCAGCCAAGATTACCGGGACAGGGGGGGAGATACGCAGTATTTT | CASSQDYRDRGGDTQYF
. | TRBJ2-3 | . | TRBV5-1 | TGCGCCAGCAGCTTGGTTGCGACTAGTAATACAGATACGCAGTATTTT | CASSLVATSNTDTQYF
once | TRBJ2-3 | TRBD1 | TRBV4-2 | TGTGCCAGCAGCCGCAGCAGGGGGACCTCCGGAGATACGCAGTATTTT | CASSRSRGTSGDTQYF
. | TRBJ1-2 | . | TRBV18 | TGTGCCAGCTCCCCGAGGGGGGAGGGCCTCTATGGCTACACCTTC | CASSPRGEGLYGYTF
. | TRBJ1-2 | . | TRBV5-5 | TGTGCCAGCAGCTTGGATCGGGTCGCGCATGGCTACACCTTC | CASSLDRVAHGYTF
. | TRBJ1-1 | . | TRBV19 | TGTGCCACCCTACCACAGGGGAACACTGAAGCTTTCTTT | CATLPQGNTEAFF
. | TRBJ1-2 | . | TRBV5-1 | TGCGCCAGCAGCACCCTGACAGCTAACTATGGCTACACCTTC | CASSTLTANYGYTF
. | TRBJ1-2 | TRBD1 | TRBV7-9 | TGTGCCAGCAGCGAGACCTACAGGGGTGAGGACTATGGCTACACCTTC | CASSETYRGEDYGYTF
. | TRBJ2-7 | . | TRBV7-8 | TGTGCCAGCAGCGGGAGAGGACAGAGGGGGATCTACGAGCAGTACTTC | CASSGRGQRGIYEQYF
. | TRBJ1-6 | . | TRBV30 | TGTGCCTGGAGTGTAAACTCGGCGGGTGGCTCACCCCTCCACTTT | CAWSVNSAGGSPLHF
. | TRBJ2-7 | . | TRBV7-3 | TGTGCCAGCACCTTCTCAGGACTGGAGCAGTACTTC | CASTFSGLEQYF
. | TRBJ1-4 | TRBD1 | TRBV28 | TGTGCCAGCAGTTCGACAGGGGAAGGGTTAGAAAAACTGTTTTTT | CASSSTGEGLEKLFF
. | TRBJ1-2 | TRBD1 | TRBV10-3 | TGTGCCGTAAAACAGGGGGCGGGAGAAAACTATGGCTACACCTTC | CAVKQGAGENYGYTF
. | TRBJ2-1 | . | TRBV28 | TGTGCCAGCAGGTCAGCCGGGAACAATGAGCAGTTCTTC | CASRSAGNNEQFF
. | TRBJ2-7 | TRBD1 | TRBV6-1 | TGTGCCAGCAGTGTCTCCGGGACAGGGGGTCCTTACGAGCAGTACTTC | CASSVSGTGGPYEQYF
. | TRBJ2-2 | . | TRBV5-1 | TGCGCCAGCAGCCAGCCCGGCTCGGGCACCGGGGAGCTGTTTTTT | CASSQPGSGTGELFF
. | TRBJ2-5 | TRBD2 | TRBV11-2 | TGTGCCAGCGGCGGCCCGGGACTATCACAAGAGACCCAGTACTTC | CASGGPGLSQETQYF
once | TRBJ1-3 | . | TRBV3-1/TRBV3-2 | TGTGCCAGCAGCCGGTCGGCGGAAGGAAACACCATATATTTT | CASSRSAEGNTIYF
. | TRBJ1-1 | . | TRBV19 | TGTGCCAGTAGTATATCATCGAACACTGAAGCTTTCTTT | CASSISSNTEAFF